This entry lists 29 T cell receptor beta chains sequenced from one sample in a study of blood T cell repertoires in COVID-19. Repertoires were generated with immunoSEQ multiplex PCR, while TCRdb's copy carries only in-frame clones and drops some. The table includes roughly 100,000 clones, 85% detected once. The material sequenced was peripheral blood. Source of these receptors: a woman between 65 and 79 years old with active or convalescent COVID-19.

The rearrangement uses TRBV4-3 and TRBJ2-7, with 10 bases that match TRBD1. CDR1 is LGHNA, CDR2 YSLEER, per germline. CDR3 size: 17 residues. V was clipped by 0 bases and J by 3 bases; unmatched bases: 8. CDR3 bases: TGCGCCAGCAGCCAAGATGTGGCGGGACAGGGGAACTACGAGCAGTACTTC. This codes for CASSQDVAGQGNYEQYF.

V is TRBV28 and J is TRBJ2-7; 7 bases align to TRBD1. This CDR3 region has 15 residues. With V trimmed by 7 bases and J by 4 bases, 13 bases remained unmatched. The germline V gene has CDR1 MDHEN and CDR2 SYDVKM. The CDR3 DNA reads TGTGCCAGCATCCCAGGCCGACAGGGCCAGTACGAGCAGTACTTC. This sequence encodes CASIPGRQGQYEQYF. The whole variable domain, filled in from reference TRBV28 and TRBJ2-7, reads DVKVTQSSRYLVKRTGEKVFLECVQDMDHENMFWYRQDPGLGLRLIYFSYDVKMKEKGDIPEGYSVSREKKERFSLILESASTNQTSMYLCASIPGRQGQYEQYFGPGTRLTVT.

The chain employs TRBV6-2 or TRBV6-3 and TRBJ1-6; D unresolved. Germline CDR1 reads MNHEY; CDR2 reads SVGEGT. Trimming removed 6 bases from V and 0 bases from J, with 15 bases in between. There are 17 residues in the CDR3. This CDR3 is CASSSGRRSSYNSPLHF. In DNA form, the CDR3 reads TGTGCCAGCAGCAGTGGACGGAGGAGCTCCTATAATTCACCCCTCCACTTT.

Here the CDR3 reads CASSLQGQETQYF. DNA of the CDR3: TGTGCCAGCAGCTTGCAGGGCCAAGAGACCCAGTACTTC. The chain carries TRBV7-2 and TRBJ2-5, with D perhaps TRBD1 (5 bases). The CDR3 covers 13 residues. Germline V gene lookup returns CDR1 SGHTA and CDR2 FQGNSA. Trimming removed 3 bases from V and 1 base from J, with 6 bases in between.

The chain couples TRBV24-1 to TRBJ2-1, with D tentatively TRBD2 (7 bases). V shed 4 bases and J shed 3 bases, with 15 bases lying between them. The germline V gene has CDR1 KGHDR and CDR2 SFDVKD. CDR3 length: 16 residues. CDR3 in DNA: TGTGCCACCAGTGACTGGGGGGCTAGCGGCTACAATGAGCAGTTCTTC. Translation: CATSDWGASGYNEQFF.

The rearrangement links TRBV11-3 to TRBJ1-2; D call uncertain. V lost 10 bases and J 4 bases, leaving 13 bases between the germline ends. Germline lookup yields CDR1 SGHNT and CDR2 YENEEA. The CDR3 sequence is 12 residues long. The CDR3 DNA is TGTGCCACTTCAAGCACGATCTATGGCTACACCTTC. Protein product: CATSSTIYGYTF.

V is TRBV30 and J is TRBJ2-3, with D hard to call. This CDR3 has 13 amino acids. Trimming left V 0 bases short and J 6 bases short, with 10 bases between. Per germline, CDR1 GTSNPN and CDR2 SVGIG (reference sequence). The CDR3: CAWSVAGSDTQYF. DNA of the CDR3: TGTGCCTGGAGTGTAGCCGGTTCCGATACGCAGTATTTT.

This clone appeared a single time. The rearrangement joins TRBV5-6 to TRBJ2-1; 9 nucleotides match TRBD2. J gave up 14 bases and V 0 bases, and 18 bases lay outside the gene matches. The CDR3 runs 17 residues. Germline V CDR1 and CDR2: SGHDT, YYEEEE. CDR3 residues: CASSLGPSGGSEVGKFF. The CDR3 coding sequence is TGTGCCAGCAGCTTGGGACCAAGCGGGGGGTCTGAGGTCGGTAAGTTCTTC.

The gene calls are TRBV30 and TRBJ2-2, with 9 positions matching TRBD2. J lost 7 bases, V lost 1 base, and 16 bases had no gene match. This CDR3 is 18 amino acids long. CDR1 GTSNPN and CDR2 SVGIG come from the germline V gene (reference sequence). The CDR3 DNA sequence: TGTGCCTGGAGTGCCCGAGGTGGTGTGCGGGGGGGCAGCGGGGAGCTGTTTTTT. Translation gives CAWSARGGVRGGSGELFF. The complete variable domain, with remaining parts taken from reference TRBV30 and TRBJ2-2, reads SQTIHQWPATLVQPVGSPLSLECTVEGTSNPNLYWYRQAAGRGLQLLFYSVGIGQISSEVPQNLSASRPQDRQFILSSKKLLLSDSGFYLCAWSARGGVRGGSGELFFGEGSRLTVL.

This rearrangement joins TRBV5-8 to TRBJ1-1; D unclear. Between the trimmed V and J ends, which lost 4 bases and 3 bases, there was a span of 13 bases. The germline gives CDR1 SGHTS, CDR2 YDEGEE. The CDR3 runs to 14 residues. CDR3 loop: CASSPRGGHTEAFF. CDR3 DNA: TGTGCCAGCAGCCCCCGAGGCGGCCACACTGAAGCTTTCTTT.

V is TRBV11-3 and J is TRBJ2-7; 8 nucleotides match TRBD2. After removal of 1 base from V and 7 bases from J, the junction contained 21 bases not matched to a gene. CDR1 and CDR2 (germline): SGHNT, YENEEA. This CDR3 comprises 19 residues. In nucleotides, the CDR3 is TGTGCCAGCAGCTTAGGTCTCGAAAGATCGCGGGAGGCCCAGGGGGAGCAGTACTTC. Its translation: CASSLGLERSREAQGEQYF.

Only a few counts were recorded for this clone. The DNA for the CDR3 is TGTGCCAGCTCACCAACACAGGGGACTTCAGGTGAAGCTTTCTTT. This translates into CASSPTQGTSGEAFF. The genes are TRBV18 and TRBJ1-1; 7 bases fit TRBD1. Germline V gives CDR1 KGHSH, CDR2 LQKENI. J gave up 7 bases and V 2 bases, and 10 bases lay outside the gene matches. The CDR3 loop spans 15 amino acids.

The chain carries TRBV5-8 and TRBJ1-5; TRBD1 matches at 7 bases. Germline V CDR1 and CDR2: SGHTS, YDEGEE. The CDR3 covers 14 residues. V lost 0 bases and J lost 6; bases outside the gene matches: 3. CDR3 protein: CASSLEQGPQPQHF. CDR3 nucleotide sequence: TGTGCCAGCAGCTTGGAACAGGGGCCTCAGCCCCAGCATTTT.

The chain joins TRBV28 to TRBJ2-3; 11 bases fit TRBD1. Germline loops: CDR1 MDHEN, CDR2 SYDVKM. V was pared by 5 bases and J by 3 bases, with 4 bases of the junction left unmatched. This CDR3 has 15 amino acids. The CDR3 protein is CASSLGTGGTDTQYF. Written as DNA, the CDR3 is TGTGCCAGCAGTCTCGGGACAGGGGGGACAGATACGCAGTATTTT.

V and J are TRBV5-4 and TRBJ2-5; 10 positions agree with TRBD2. This CDR3 region has 15 residues. Germline V CDR1 and CDR2: SGHNT, YYREEE (reference sequence). J lost 4 bases, V lost 3 bases, and 6 bases had no gene match. This chain's CDR3 is CASSSAGGGGETQYF. The CDR3 DNA is TGTGCCAGCAGCTCAGCGGGAGGGGGGGGAGAGACCCAGTACTTC.

The rearrangement links TRBV23-1 to TRBJ1-1, with TRBD1 matching over 8 bases. TRBV23-1 is given ORF status, its function remaining uncertain. The CDR3 spans 18 residues. Unmatched junction bases numbered 12, after V lost 0 bases and J lost 3 bases. CDR3 in amino acids: CASSQSPTGDTGDTEAFF. As DNA, the CDR3 is TGCGCCAGCAGTCAATCTCCGACAGGGGATACAGGGGACACTGAAGCTTTCTTT.

J is TRBJ2-3 and V is TRBV9; 7 nucleotides align to TRBD2. The CDR3 runs to 15 residues. Germline values: CDR1 SGDLS, CDR2 YYNGEE. With 0 bases clipped from V and 4 bases from J, the junction kept 5 bases outside the gene matches. The CDR3 is CASSVGSGNPDTQYF. DNA of the CDR3: TGTGCCAGCAGCGTAGGGAGCGGGAACCCAGATACGCAGTATTTT.

This chain links TRBV10-3 with TRBJ1-1; D perhaps matches TRBD1 (5 bases). V was clipped by 4 bases and J by 1 base, with 10 bases between them. CDR3 length: 14 amino acids. Germline V gives CDR1 ENHRY, CDR2 SYGVKD. CDR3 sequence (DNA): TGTGCCATCAGTGGGGCAGGGCGGAACACTGAAGCTTTCTTT. Amino acids: CAISGAGRNTEAFF.

The chain joins TRBV5-6 to TRBJ2-7; D unresolved. Germline lookup yields CDR1 SGHDT and CDR2 YYEEEE. CDR3 size: 11 residues. V was shortened by 5 bases and J by 0 bases, with 3 bases between the two germline ends. CDR3: CASSYSYEQYF. CDR3 in DNA: TGTGCCAGCAGTTACTCCTACGAGCAGTACTTC.

CDR3 sequence reads: CANGQGPTNTGELFF. CDR3 DNA: TGTGCCAACGGACAGGGGCCCACGAACACCGGGGAGCTGTTTTTT. The rearrangement joins TRBV10-3 to TRBJ2-2; 9 positions match TRBD1. V shed 10 bases, J shed 0 bases, and the junction held 6 bases outside the gene matches. Germline V gene sequence: CDR1 ENHRY, CDR2 SYGVKD. This CDR3 region has 15 residues.

This chain joins TRBV6-6 and TRBJ1-2; TRBD1 might be the D (6 bases). The CDR3 length is 12 residues. With 6 bases removed from V and 5 bases from J, the gap between germline ends came to 10 bases. Looked up from germline, CDR1 is MNHNY and CDR2 is SVGAGI (reference sequence). CDR3 amino acids: CASSAGAYGYTF. The CDR3 region has the DNA TGTGCCAGCAGCGCAGGGGCATATGGCTACACCTTC.

The rearrangement uses TRBV5-1 and TRBJ2-3; 7 nucleotides align to TRBD1. V shed 4 bases and J 1 base; nucleotides not matched to a gene: 3. CDR3 size: 14 residues. CDR1 and CDR2 (germline): SGHRS, YFSETQ. The CDR3 DNA sequence: TGCGCCAGCAGCCCAACAGGGGGCACAGATACGCAGTATTTT. Translating it yields CASSPTGGTDTQYF.

This clone was observed once. This chain joins TRBV7-9 and TRBJ1-6; D gene uncertain. The germline V gene encodes CDR1 SEHNR and CDR2 FQNEAQ (reference sequence). The CDR3 has 14 amino acids. The V gene lost 2 bases and the J gene lost 7 bases, with 9 bases spanning the gap. CDR3 in DNA: TGTGCCAGCAGCTTATCGGGGAGCAATTCACCCCTCCACTTT. Its translation is CASSLSGSNSPLHF.

This clone appeared a single time. The chain joins TRBV14 to TRBJ1-5; tentatively, D is TRBD1 (5 bases). The length of the CDR3 is 13 residues. Between the trimmed V and J ends, which lost 4 bases and 6 bases, there was a span of 10 bases. Germline-derived CDR1 and CDR2 are SGHDN and FVKESK. CDR3 protein: CASSRGGGQPQHF. The CDR3 nucleotides read TGTGCCAGCAGCCGCGGGGGGGGTCAGCCCCAGCATTTT. Complete variable domain (other parts from reference TRBV14 and TRBJ1-5): EAGVTQFPSHSVIEKGQTVTLRCDPISGHDNLYWYRRVMGKEIKFLLHFVKESKQDESGMPNNRFLAERTGGTYSTLKVQPAELEDSGVYFCASSRGGGQPQHFGDGTRLSIL.

This clone was detected only once. J is TRBJ2-7 and V is TRBV2; the D is unclear. The CDR3 covers 13 residues. Germline V gives CDR1 SNHLY, CDR2 FYNNEI. V was shortened by 5 bases and J by 7 bases, with 15 bases between the two germline ends. The CDR3 nucleotides are TGTGCCAGCAGTTTGTATGAGCTCGGGGAGCAGTACTTC. Its translation: CASSLYELGEQYF.

The chain uses TRBV28 and TRBJ2-2; TRBD2 matches 8 bases. The germline gives CDR1 MDHEN, CDR2 SYDVKM. The J segment lost 5 bases and the V segment lost 2 bases, leaving 4 bases of the junction unmatched. The CDR3 has 15 residues. CDR3 residues: CASSLRAGVTGELFF. The DNA of the CDR3 is TGTGCCAGCAGTTTACGAGCGGGAGTGACCGGGGAGCTGTTTTTT.

The chain combines TRBV9 with TRBJ2-1, with D possibly TRBD1 on 5 matching bases. V was pared by 4 bases and J by 2 bases, with 10 bases between. Germline CDR1 and CDR2: SGDLS and YYNGEE. This CDR3 comprises 14 residues. This CDR3 is CASSPSRAYNEQFF. The CDR3 nucleotides are TGTGCCAGCAGCCCGAGCAGGGCCTACAATGAGCAGTTCTTC.

The V and J genes are TRBV28 and TRBJ1-5; D might be TRBD1 (5 bases). CDR1 MDHEN and CDR2 SYDVKM come from the germline V gene. This CDR3 spans 14 amino acids. V was trimmed by 1 base and J by 2 bases, leaving 6 bases between them. DNA of the CDR3: TGTGCCAGCAGTTTATCACAGGGCAATCAGCCCCAGCATTTT. Translation gives CASSLSQGNQPQHF. The entire variable domain, with the rest obtained from reference TRBV28 and TRBJ1-5, is as follows: DVKVTQSSRYLVKRTGEKVFLECVQDMDHENMFWYRQDPGLGLRLIYFSYDVKMKEKGDIPEGYSVSREKKERFSLILESASTNQTSMYLCASSLSQGNQPQHFGDGTRLSIL.

The V call is TRBV6-1, the J call TRBJ1-6, with D unclear. The V gene lost 3 bases and the J gene lost 6 bases, with 12 bases spanning the gap. The CDR3 totals 15 residues. Germline V gene data show CDR1 as MNHNS and CDR2 as SASEGT. CDR3 sequence reads: CASSEARGLNSPLHF. The CDR3 DNA sequence: TGTGCCAGCAGTGAGGCCCGCGGACTTAATTCACCCCTCCACTTT.